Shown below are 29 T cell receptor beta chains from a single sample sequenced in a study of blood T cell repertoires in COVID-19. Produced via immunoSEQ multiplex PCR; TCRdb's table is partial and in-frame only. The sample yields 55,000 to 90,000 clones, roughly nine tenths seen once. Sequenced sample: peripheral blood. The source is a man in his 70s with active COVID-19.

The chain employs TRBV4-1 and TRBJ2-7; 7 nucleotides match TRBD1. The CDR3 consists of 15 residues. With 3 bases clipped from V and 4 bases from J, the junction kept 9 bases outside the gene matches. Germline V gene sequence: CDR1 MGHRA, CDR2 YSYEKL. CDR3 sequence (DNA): TGCGCCAGCAGCCAGCCAGACAGGGCGTCGTACGAGCAGTACTTC. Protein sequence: CASSQPDRASYEQYF.

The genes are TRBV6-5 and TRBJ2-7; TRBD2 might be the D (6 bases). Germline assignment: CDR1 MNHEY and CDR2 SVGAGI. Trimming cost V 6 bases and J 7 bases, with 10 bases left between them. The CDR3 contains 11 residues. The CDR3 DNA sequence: TGTGCCAGCAGCCCCGGAGGGGAGCAGTACTTC. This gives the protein CASSPGGEQYF.

The CDR3 DNA is TGTGCCAGTAGTATGGGTAGCGGGGTGGTGGGGACCCAGTACTTC. Translation gives CASSMGSGVVGTQYF. J is TRBJ2-5 and V is TRBV19; TRBD2 agrees at 8 bases. The CDR3 totals 15 residues. Germline CDR1 and CDR2: LNHDA and SQIVND (reference sequence). Trimming at V came to 3 bases and at J to 7 bases, leaving 10 bases not matched to a gene.

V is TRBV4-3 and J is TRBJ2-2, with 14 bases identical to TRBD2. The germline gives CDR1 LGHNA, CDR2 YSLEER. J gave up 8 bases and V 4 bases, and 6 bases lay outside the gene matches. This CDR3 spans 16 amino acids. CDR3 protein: CASSRTSGRPSGELFF. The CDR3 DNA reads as TGCGCCAGCAGCCGGACTAGCGGGAGGCCGTCAGGGGAGCTGTTTTTT.

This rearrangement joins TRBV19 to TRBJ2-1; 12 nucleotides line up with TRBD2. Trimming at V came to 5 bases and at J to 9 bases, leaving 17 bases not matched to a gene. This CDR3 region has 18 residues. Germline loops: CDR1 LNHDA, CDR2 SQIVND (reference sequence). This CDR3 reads CASSPRLAGVPARPEQFF. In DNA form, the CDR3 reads TGTGCCAGTAGTCCACGACTAGCGGGAGTTCCGGCGCGGCCTGAGCAGTTCTTC.

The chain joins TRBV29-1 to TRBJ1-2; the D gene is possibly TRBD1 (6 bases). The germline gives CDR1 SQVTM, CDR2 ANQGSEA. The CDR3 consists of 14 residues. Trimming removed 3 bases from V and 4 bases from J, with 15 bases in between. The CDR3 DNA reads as TGCAGCGTTGACCCGGGGGGGGGCGGCTATGGCTACACCTTC. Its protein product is CSVDPGGGGYGYTF. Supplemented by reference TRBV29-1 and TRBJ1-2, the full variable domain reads SAVISQKPSRDICQRGTSLTIQCQVDSQVTMMFWYRQQPGQSLTLIATANQGSEATYESGFVIDKFPISRPNLTFSTLTVSNMSPEDSSIYLCSVDPGGGGYGYTFGSGTRLTVV.

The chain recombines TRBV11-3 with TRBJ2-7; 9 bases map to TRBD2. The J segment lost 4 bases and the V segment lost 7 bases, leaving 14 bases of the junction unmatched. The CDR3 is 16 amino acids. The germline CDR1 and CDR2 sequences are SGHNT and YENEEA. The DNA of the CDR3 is TGTGCCAGCATGGCAGGACATAGCGGGGGCCCATACGAGCAGTACTTC. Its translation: CASMAGHSGGPYEQYF.

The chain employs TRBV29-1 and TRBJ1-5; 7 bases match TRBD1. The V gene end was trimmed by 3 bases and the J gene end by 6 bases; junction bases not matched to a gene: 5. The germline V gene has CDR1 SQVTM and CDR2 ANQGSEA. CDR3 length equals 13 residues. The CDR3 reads CSVDQGDGQPQHF. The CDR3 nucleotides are TGCAGCGTTGACCAGGGGGACGGTCAGCCCCAGCATTTT.

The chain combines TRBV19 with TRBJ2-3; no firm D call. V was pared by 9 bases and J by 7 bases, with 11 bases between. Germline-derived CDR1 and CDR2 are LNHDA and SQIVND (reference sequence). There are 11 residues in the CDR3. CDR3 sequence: CASGAPYTQYF. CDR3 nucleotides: TGTGCCAGCGGAGCCCCGTATACGCAGTATTTT.

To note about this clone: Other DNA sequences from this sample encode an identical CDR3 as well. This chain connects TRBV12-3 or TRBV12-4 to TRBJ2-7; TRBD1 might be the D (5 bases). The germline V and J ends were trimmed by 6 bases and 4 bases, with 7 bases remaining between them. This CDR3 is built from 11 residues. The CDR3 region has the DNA TGTGCCAGCAGCCCAGGGTACGAGCAGTACTTC. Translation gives CASSPGYEQYF.

This CDR3 is CAWAWSTSGAGELFF. CDR3 coding DNA: TGTGCCTGGGCCTGGTCCACTAGCGGGGCCGGGGAGCTGTTTTTT. J is TRBJ2-2 and V is TRBV30; TRBD2 agrees at 10 bases. Germline CDR1 and CDR2: GTSNPN and SVGIG (reference sequence). With 5 bases clipped from V and 6 bases from J, the junction kept 9 bases outside the gene matches. The CDR3 runs 15 residues.

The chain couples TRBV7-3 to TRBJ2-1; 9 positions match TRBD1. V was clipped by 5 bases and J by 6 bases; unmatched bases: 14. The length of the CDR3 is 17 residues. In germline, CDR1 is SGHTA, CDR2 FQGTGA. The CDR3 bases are TGTGCCAGCAGCCCACATCCGGGGACAGGGTGGGGCAATGAGCAGTTCTTC. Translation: CASSPHPGTGWGNEQFF.

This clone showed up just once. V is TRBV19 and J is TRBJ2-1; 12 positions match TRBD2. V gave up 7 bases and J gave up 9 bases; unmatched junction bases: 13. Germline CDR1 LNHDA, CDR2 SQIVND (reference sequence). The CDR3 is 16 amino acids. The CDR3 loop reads CASTPTGTSGWGEQFF. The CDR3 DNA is TGTGCCAGTACCCCAACCGGGACTAGCGGGTGGGGTGAGCAGTTCTTC.

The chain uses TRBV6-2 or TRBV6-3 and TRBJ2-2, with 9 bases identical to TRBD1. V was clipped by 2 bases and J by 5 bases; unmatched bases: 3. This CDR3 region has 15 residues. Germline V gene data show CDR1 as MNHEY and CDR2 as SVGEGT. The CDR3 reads CASSYRGQGTGELFF. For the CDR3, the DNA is TGTGCCAGCAGTTACCGAGGACAGGGGACCGGGGAGCTGTTTTTT.

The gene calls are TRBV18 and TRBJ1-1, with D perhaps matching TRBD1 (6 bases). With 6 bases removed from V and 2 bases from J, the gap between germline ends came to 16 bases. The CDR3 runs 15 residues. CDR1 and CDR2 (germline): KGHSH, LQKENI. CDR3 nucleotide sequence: TGTGCCAGCTCGCGCTCAGGGGCCTCAAACACTGAAGCTTTCTTT. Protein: CASSRSGASNTEAFF.

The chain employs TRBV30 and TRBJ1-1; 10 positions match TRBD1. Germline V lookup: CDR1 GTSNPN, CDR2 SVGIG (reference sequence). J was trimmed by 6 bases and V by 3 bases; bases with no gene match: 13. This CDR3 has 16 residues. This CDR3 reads CAWRMPPDRGGAEAFF. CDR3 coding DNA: TGTGCCTGGAGGATGCCCCCGGACAGGGGGGGGGCTGAAGCTTTCTTT.

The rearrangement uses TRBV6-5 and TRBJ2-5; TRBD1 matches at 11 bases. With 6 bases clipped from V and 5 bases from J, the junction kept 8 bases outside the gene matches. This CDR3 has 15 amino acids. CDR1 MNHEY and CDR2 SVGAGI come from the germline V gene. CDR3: CASRNGDRGSETQYF. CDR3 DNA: TGTGCCAGCAGAAACGGGGACAGGGGGTCGGAGACCCAGTACTTC.

CDR3 in DNA: TGTGCCAGCAGCCAATCTGGCAGGGGCGAGCAGTACTTC. Its protein product is CASSQSGRGEQYF. The rearrangement links TRBV16 to TRBJ2-7, with TRBD1 as a possible D gene (6 bases). Deletions cut 0 bases from V and 6 bases from J, with 9 bases between. The CDR3 is 13 amino acids. The V gene's germline CDR1 is KGHSY and CDR2 FQNENV.

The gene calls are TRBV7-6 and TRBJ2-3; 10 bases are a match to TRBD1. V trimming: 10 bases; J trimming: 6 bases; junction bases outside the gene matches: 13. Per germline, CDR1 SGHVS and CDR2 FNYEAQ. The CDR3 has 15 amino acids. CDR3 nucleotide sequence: TGTGCCACCACCCTGACAGGGGGCAATAGGGATACGCAGTATTTT. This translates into CATTLTGGNRDTQYF.

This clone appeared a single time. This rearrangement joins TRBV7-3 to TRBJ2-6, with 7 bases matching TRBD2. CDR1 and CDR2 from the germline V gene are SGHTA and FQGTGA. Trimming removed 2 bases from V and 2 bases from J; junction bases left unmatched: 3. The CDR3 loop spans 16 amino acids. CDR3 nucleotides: TGTGCCAGCAGCTTACGGGCGGGGGCTGGGGCCAACGTCCTGACTTTC. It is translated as CASSLRAGAGANVLTF.

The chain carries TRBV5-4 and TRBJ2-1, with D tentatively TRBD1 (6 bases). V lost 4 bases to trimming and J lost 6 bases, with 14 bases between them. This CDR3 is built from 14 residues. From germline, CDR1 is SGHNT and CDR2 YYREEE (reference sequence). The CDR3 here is CASSGGWAPNEQFF. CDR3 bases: TGTGCCAGCAGCGGGGGCTGGGCCCCCAATGAGCAGTTCTTC.

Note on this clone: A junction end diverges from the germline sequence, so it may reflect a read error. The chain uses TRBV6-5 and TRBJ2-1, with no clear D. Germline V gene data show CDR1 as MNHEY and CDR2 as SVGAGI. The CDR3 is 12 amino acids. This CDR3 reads CAAGTTYNEQFF. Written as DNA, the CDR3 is TGCGCGGCCGGAACAACCTACAATGAGCAGTTCTTC.

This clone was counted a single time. CDR3 sequence reads: CSASGGSYNEQFF. The CDR3 bases are TGCAGCGCCTCGGGGGGCTCCTACAATGAGCAGTTCTTC. This chain connects TRBV29-1 to TRBJ2-1, with 7 positions matching TRBD2. Trimming took 7 bases from V and 0 from J; bases not matched to a gene: 3. CDR1 is SQVTM, CDR2 ANQGSEA, per germline. The CDR3 contains 13 residues.

Written as DNA, the CDR3 is TGTGCCAGCAGCACCCGACGGACAGGCACCAATGAAAAACTGTTTTTT. Its protein is CASSTRRTGTNEKLFF. The gene calls are TRBV5-6 and TRBJ1-4; 7 bases map to TRBD1. V lost 4 bases and J lost 5; bases outside the gene matches: 11. The CDR3 sequence is 16 residues long. The V gene's germline CDR1 is SGHDT and CDR2 YYEEEE. The full variable domain, with the rest looked up from reference TRBV5-6 and TRBJ1-4, is DAGVTQSPTHLIKTRGQQVTLRCSPKSGHDTVSWYQQALGQGPQFIFQYYEEEERQRGNFPDRFSGHQFPNYSSELNVNALLLGDSALYLCASSTRRTGTNEKLFFGSGTQLSVL.

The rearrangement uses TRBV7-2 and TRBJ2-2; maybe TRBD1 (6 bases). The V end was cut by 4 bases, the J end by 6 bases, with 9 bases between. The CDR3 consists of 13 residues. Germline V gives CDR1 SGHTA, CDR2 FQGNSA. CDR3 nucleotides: TGTGCCAGCAGCTGGAAGGGGGCCGGGGAGCTGTTTTTT. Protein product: CASSWKGAGELFF.

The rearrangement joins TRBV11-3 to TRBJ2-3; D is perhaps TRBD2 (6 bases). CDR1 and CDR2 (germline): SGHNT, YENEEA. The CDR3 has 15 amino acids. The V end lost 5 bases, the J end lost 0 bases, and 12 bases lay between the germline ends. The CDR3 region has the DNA TGTGCCAGCAGCCGTAGCGGAGGCAGCACAGATACGCAGTATTTT. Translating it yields CASSRSGGSTDTQYF.

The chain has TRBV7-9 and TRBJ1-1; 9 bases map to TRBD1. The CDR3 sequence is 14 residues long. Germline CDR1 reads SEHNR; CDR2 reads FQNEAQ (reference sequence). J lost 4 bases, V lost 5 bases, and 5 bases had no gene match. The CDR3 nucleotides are TGTGCCAGCAGCCGAACAGGGGGCGGCACTGAAGCTTTCTTT. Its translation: CASSRTGGGTEAFF.

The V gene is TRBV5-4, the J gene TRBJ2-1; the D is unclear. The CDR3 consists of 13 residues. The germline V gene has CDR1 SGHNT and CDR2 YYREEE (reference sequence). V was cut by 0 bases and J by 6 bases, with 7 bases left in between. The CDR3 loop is CASSLVAGNEQFF. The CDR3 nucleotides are TGTGCCAGCAGCTTGGTGGCAGGCAATGAGCAGTTCTTC.

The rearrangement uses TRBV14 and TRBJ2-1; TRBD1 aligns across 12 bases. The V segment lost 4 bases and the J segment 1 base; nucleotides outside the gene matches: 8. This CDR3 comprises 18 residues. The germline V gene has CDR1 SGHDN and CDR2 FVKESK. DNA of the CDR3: TGTGCCAGCAGCCGCCCGGGACAGGGGGCCGGTTCCTACAATGAGCAGTTCTTC. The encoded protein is CASSRPGQGAGSYNEQFF.